This paragraph covers one T cell receptor beta chain sequence. As yet, its antigen is unknown. Donation came from healthy Caucasian individuals in Russia who were aged about 6 to 95. Looked up from germline, CDR1 is DFQATT and CDR2 is SNEGSKA (reference sequence). This CDR3 is built from 16 residues. The V and J ends lost 0 bases and 5 bases, in that order; junction bases with no gene match: 8. These data belong to a study of blood T cells in healthy people across ages. Findings and caveats of the study: Naive T cell percentage and TCR beta diversity correlated strongly.

Primed by a sample-barcoded 5' primer and a J-beta primer mix, a second PCR proceeded for about 7 to 11 cycles. Tags on each cDNA molecule came from a template-switch adaptor with 12 random nucleotides. MiXCR, run by TCRdb on the 5' RACE reads, gives a single entry per CDR3 protein. The sample carries about a million distinct CDR3 sequences, roughly two fifths recorded once. The V gene is TRBV20-1, the J gene TRBJ1-4, with TRBD1 identical over 8 bases. This clonotype was obtained from a man younger than 30 in good health. Specimen: blood. The CDR3 nucleotides read TGCAGTGCTAGAGATCCCCGACAGGGGAACAATGAAAAACTGTTTTTT. It specifies CSARDPRQGNNEKLFF.